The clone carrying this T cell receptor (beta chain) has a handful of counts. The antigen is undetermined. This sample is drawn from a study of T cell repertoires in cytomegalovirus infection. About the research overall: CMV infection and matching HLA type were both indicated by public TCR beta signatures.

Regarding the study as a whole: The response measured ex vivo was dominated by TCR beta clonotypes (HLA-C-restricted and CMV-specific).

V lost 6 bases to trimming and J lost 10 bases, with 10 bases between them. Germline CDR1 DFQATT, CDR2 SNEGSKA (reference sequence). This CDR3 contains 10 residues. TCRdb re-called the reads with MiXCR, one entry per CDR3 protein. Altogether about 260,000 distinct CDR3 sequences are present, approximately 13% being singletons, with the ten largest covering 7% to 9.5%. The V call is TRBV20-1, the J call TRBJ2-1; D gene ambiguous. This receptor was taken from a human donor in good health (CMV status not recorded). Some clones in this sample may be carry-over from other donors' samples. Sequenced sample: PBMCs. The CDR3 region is CSAELGEQFF. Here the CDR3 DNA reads TGCAGTGCCGAGTTGGGGGAGCAGTTCTTC.